The present entry profiles one T cell receptor beta chain with its context. Its specificity is not known. One junction end does not reproduce the germline sequence, and a read error may be involved. The V gene's germline CDR1 is SSHAT and CDR2 FNYEAQ (reference sequence). The CDR3 is made up of 14 amino acids. RNA transcripts gave rise to amplified TCR beta CDR3 regions. The primer set for the first-round RT-PCR of the TCR CDR3 was HTBI. TCRdb analysed the multiplex PCR reads with MiXCR anew, one entry per CDR3 protein. The sample includes 660,000 or so distinct CDR3 sequences, roughly 46% seen only once; the top ten take 6.5% to 9%. Uncontrolled infection, other autoimmune disease, pregnancy or lactation excluded patients. This specimen belongs to a study of T cells in Graves' hyperthyroidism and ophthalmopathy. Study-wide findings and caveats: Separation of ophthalmopathy from stable hyperthyroidism was achieved by a 13 V-J model.

The sequenced material came from peripheral blood or thyroid tissue (not recorded which). The clonotype comes from an adult man with Graves' disease, either hyperthyroidism or ophthalmopathy (not recorded which). The gene calls are TRBV7-7 and TRBJ2-5; D gene uncertain. CDR3 amino acids: CASSLVSVQETQYF. CDR3 bases: TGTGCTAGCAGCTTAGTGTCAGTCCAAGAGACCCAGTACTTC.